A single sample gave rise to the 9 T cell receptor beta chains below, sequenced in a study of Ad26.COV2.S vaccination and SARS-CoV-2 variants. Using immunoSEQ multiplex PCR, the repertoire was profiled, and TCRdb retains in-frame clones only, with some absent. The sample holds 430,000 or so clones, 89% seen once. Specified treatment: over 15 received Ad26.COV2.S at low or high dose, single or two shots; roughly five received placebo; per-sample allocation not given. Sampling was done on day 63 after the first vaccine or placebo injection. The sample here was peripheral blood, taken in a trial of Ad26.COV2.S vaccine versus placebo. These receptors were taken from a person aged 18-60 years who received the Ad26.COV2.S COVID-19 vaccine or a placebo.

In this sample, this clone turned up once. The chain carries TRBV5-1 and TRBJ2-3; 11 bases map to TRBD2. Germline trimming cut 4 bases from V and 1 base from J; bases unmatched to any gene: 5. Germline CDR1 reads SGHRS; CDR2 reads YFSETQ. This CDR3 spans 16 amino acids. The CDR3 spells CASSARLAGRTDTQYF. CDR3 sequence (DNA): TGCGCCAGCAGCGCCCGACTAGCGGGGCGCACAGATACGCAGTATTTT.

This chain connects TRBV5-4 to TRBJ1-4; 7 bases align to TRBD1. The CDR3 sequence is 18 residues long. J gave up 4 bases and V 4 bases, and 16 bases lay outside the gene matches. Germline V gives CDR1 SGHNT, CDR2 YYREEE (reference sequence). CDR3 protein: CASSDRVDPFGGNEKLFF. The CDR3 DNA reads as TGTGCCAGCAGCGACAGGGTAGATCCTTTCGGTGGTAATGAAAAACTGTTTTTT.

The chain combines TRBV24-1 with TRBJ1-1, with 7 bases matching TRBD1. CDR3 length: 13 amino acids. The V gene end was trimmed by 1 base and the J gene end by 7 bases; junction bases not matched to a gene: 2. Germline assignment: CDR1 KGHDR and CDR2 SFDVKD. The chain's CDR3 is CATSDFGDSEAFF. The CDR3 coding sequence is TGTGCCACCAGTGATTTCGGGGACAGTGAAGCTTTCTTT.

The table lists this clone with many counts. This sequence joins TRBV28 and TRBJ1-1; 9 bases match TRBD1. CDR1 and CDR2 (germline): MDHEN, SYDVKM. J gave up 4 bases and V 4 bases, and 13 bases lay outside the gene matches. The CDR3 totals 17 residues. CDR3 loop: CASSSPTGQGASTEAFF. CDR3 nucleotides: TGTGCCAGCAGTTCCCCCACGGGACAGGGCGCGAGCACTGAAGCTTTCTTT.

The V call is TRBV5-6, the J call TRBJ1-1, with a possible D match to TRBD1 (5 bases). CDR3 length: 12 residues. Germline values: CDR1 SGHDT, CDR2 YYEEEE. Trimming stripped 4 bases from V and 5 bases from J, with 9 bases between. The CDR3: CASSRGLTEAFF. The CDR3 region has the DNA TGTGCCAGCAGCCGGGGACTGACTGAAGCTTTCTTT. Full variable domain (rest looked up from reference TRBV5-6 and TRBJ1-1): DAGVTQSPTHLIKTRGQQVTLRCSPKSGHDTVSWYQQALGQGPQFIFQYYEEEERQRGNFPDRFSGHQFPNYSSELNVNALLLGDSALYLCASSRGLTEAFFGQGTRLTVV.

This chain joins TRBV2 and TRBJ2-5; D perhaps matches TRBD2 (6 bases). CDR1 is SNHLY, CDR2 FYNNEI, per germline. V was shortened by 2 bases and J by 6 bases, with 16 bases between the two germline ends. This CDR3 spans 15 amino acids. CDR3 nucleotide sequence: TGTGCCAGCAGTGAAAGTCGGACTACCCAGCAGACCCAGTACTTC. Translating gives CASSESRTTQQTQYF.

This rearrangement joins TRBV7-2 to TRBJ1-1, with 8 bases identical to TRBD1. CDR1 is SGHTA, CDR2 FQGNSA, per germline. V was pared by 2 bases and J by 5 bases, with 10 bases of the junction left unmatched. The CDR3 is 16 amino acids. CDR3 residues: CASSLRGRGPGTEAFF. Written as DNA, the CDR3 is TGTGCCAGCAGCTTACGGGGCAGGGGGCCGGGGACTGAAGCTTTCTTT.

V and J are TRBV25-1 and TRBJ1-1, with 9 bases fitting TRBD1. V was clipped by 9 bases and J by 3 bases; unmatched bases: 5. The CDR3 totals 13 residues. CDR1 and CDR2 from the germline V gene are MGHDK and SYGVNS. The CDR3 DNA reads as TGTGCCAGTAGCTGGACAGGGGACACTGAAGCTTTCTTT. It yields the protein CASSWTGDTEAFF.

V is TRBV5-6 and J is TRBJ1-4; 9 bases match TRBD1. Germline V gene data show CDR1 as SGHDT and CDR2 as YYEEEE. With 5 bases clipped from V and 8 bases from J, the junction kept 16 bases outside the gene matches. The CDR3 spans 17 residues. The DNA for the CDR3 is TGTGCCAGCAGTTCTTTCTCCGGGACAGGGTTTCGCGAAAAACTGTTTTTT. Its protein is CASSSFSGTGFREKLFF. Looking up the rest from reference TRBV5-6 and TRBJ1-4 gives the full variable domain: DAGVTQSPTHLIKTRGQQVTLRCSPKSGHDTVSWYQQALGQGPQFIFQYYEEEERQRGNFPDRFSGHQFPNYSSELNVNALLLGDSALYLCASSSFSGTGFREKLFFGSGTQLSVL.